This T cell receptor beta chain originates from a study of cytomegalovirus exposure and HLA in healthy donors. Primers included in the PCR were 60 Vbeta and 13 Jbeta primers. The assay was immunoSEQ multiplex PCR, and TCRdb's table has in-frame clones only and misses some. The table has 200,000 to 250,000 clones, approximately 79% seen once; the top ten hold 1.7%. The CDR3 runs to 13 residues. The germline gives CDR1 MDHEN, CDR2 SYDVKM. J was trimmed by 6 bases and V by 6 bases; bases with no gene match: 2. Regarding this clone: What it recognizes is unknown.

Whole-study findings and limits: Follow-up analysis later connected one missense variant in DCLRE1C with trimming of TCR beta V- and J-genes. According to the study, approximately 150 TCR beta chains were cytomegalovirus-associated.

The rearrangement uses TRBV28 and TRBJ2-1; 10 bases are a match to TRBD1. The sequence came from a man aged 50-59 years in good health and CMV-seronegative. Source material: PBMCs. DNA of the CDR3: TGTGCCAGCAGGGGGACAGGGGTCAATGAGCAGTTCTTC. Amino acids: CASRGTGVNEQFF.